This is a list of T cell receptor beta chains from one sample in a study of neurological immune-mediated disorders. Using its own MiXCR run on the 5' RACE reads, TCRdb lists one record per CDR3 protein. The data contain roughly 34,000 distinct CDR3 sequences, around an eighth of them singletons. Source material: PBMCs. These TCRs come from a woman aged 40 to 49 in good health. Each CDR3 is given with its conserved first and last residue. The D gene is left open where the match is weak. Part of the rows lack a size; the others show once, few, many or a class for expanded clones.

CDR3aa,CDR3nt,abundance,j_gene,d_gene,v_gene
CASTTRTGNQPQHF,TGTGCCAGCACTACCCGGACAGGCAATCAGCCCCAGCATTTT,many,TRBJ1-5,NA,TRBV28
CSAPHSGETQYF,TGCAGTGCCCCACACTCCGGGGAGACCCAGTACTTC,NA,TRBJ2-5,NA,TRBV20-1
CASSQATGFGNTIYF,TGTGCCAGCTCACAGGCGACAGGATTTGGAAACACCATATATTTT,few,TRBJ1-3,NA,TRBV18
CAWGPQETQYF,TGTGCCTGGGGACCTCAAGAGACCCAGTACTTC,many,TRBJ2-5,NA,TRBV30
CASSLAGGTYEQYF,TGCGCCAGCAGCTTGGCGGGGGGGACCTACGAGCAGTACTTC,many,TRBJ2-7,TRBD2,TRBV5-1
CASSLEPLLSYEQYF,TGTGCCAGCAGCTTAGAACCCTTACTCTCCTACGAGCAGTACTTC,many,TRBJ2-7,NA,TRBV7-2
CASSQETVLSPTFF,TGCGCCAGCAGCCAAGAGACGGTTTTATCTCCTACTTTCTTT,many,TRBJ1-1,NA,TRBV4-3
CASSPRRALTDTQYF,TGTGCCAGCAGCCCGAGACGGGCACTCACAGATACGCAGTATTTT,many,TRBJ2-3,NA,TRBV7-2
CASSLGGGHQETQYF,TGCGCCAGCAGCTTAGGAGGGGGACATCAAGAGACCCAGTACTTC,many,TRBJ2-5,NA,TRBV5-1
CASSYTSTGMGETQYF,TGTGCCAGCAGTTACACTAGTACGGGTATGGGGGAGACCCAGTACTTC,many,TRBJ2-5,NA,TRBV6-6
CASSLLRAGGPTDTQYF,TGCGCCAGCAGCTTACTTCGAGCCGGAGGGCCCACAGATACGCAGTATTTT,many,TRBJ2-3,NA,TRBV5-1
CASSLEAISSYEQYF,TGCGCCAGCAGCTTGGAGGCGATCAGCTCCTACGAGCAGTACTTC,many,TRBJ2-7,NA,TRBV5-1
CAISERGLDDPADTQYF,TGTGCCATCAGTGAGCGAGGCCTTGACGACCCGGCTGATACGCAGTATTTT,many,TRBJ2-3,NA,TRBV10-3
CASSYSGGGGYGYTF,TGTGCCAGCAGTTACTCGGGGGGTGGGGGCTATGGCTACACCTTC,many,TRBJ1-2,NA,TRBV6-5
CASSVQVGDNEQFF,TGTGCCAGCAGCGTCCAAGTCGGGGACAATGAGCAGTTCTTC,NA,TRBJ2-1,NA,TRBV9
CASSLGATGGITYEQYF,TGCGCCAGCAGCTTAGGAGCCACAGGGGGCATAACCTACGAGCAGTACTTC,medium-sized,TRBJ2-7,TRBD1,TRBV5-1
CSARGGGLPKNTGELFF,TGCAGTGCCCGAGGGGGGGGCCTACCGAAGAACACCGGGGAGCTGTTTTTT,many,TRBJ2-2,NA,TRBV20-1
CASSQRQGAQNEQYF,TGTGCCAGCAGCCAGAGACAGGGGGCGCAAAACGAGCAGTACTTC,many,TRBJ2-7,TRBD1,TRBV3-1
CASSLDGEYGYTF,TGCGCCAGCAGCTTGGATGGGGAGTATGGCTACACCTTC,many,TRBJ1-2,NA,TRBV5-1
CASSYSLAGGNEQFF,TGTGCCAGCAGTTACTCCCTCGCGGGGGGAAATGAGCAGTTCTTC,many,TRBJ2-1,TRBD2,TRBV6-2/TRBV6-3
CASSRPQGQQETQYF,TGTGCCAGCAGTCGACCACAGGGGCAACAAGAGACCCAGTACTTC,many,TRBJ2-5,TRBD1,TRBV11-2
CASSYEAGAYEQYF,TGTGCCAGCAGCTATGAGGCGGGGGCCTACGAGCAGTACTTC,many,TRBJ2-7,TRBD2,TRBV5-6
CAISDRTGTGQETQYF,TGTGCCATCAGTGACCGGACAGGGACTGGCCAAGAGACCCAGTACTTC,many,TRBJ2-5,TRBD1,TRBV10-3
CASSLGVDRRQFF,TGTGCCAGCAGCCTTGGGGTGGATCGCCGGCAGTTCTTC,many,TRBJ2-1,NA,TRBV7-2
CASSQGQALTGELFF,TGTGCCAGCAGCCAAGGACAGGCCCTCACCGGGGAGCTGTTTTTT,NA,TRBJ2-2,TRBD1,TRBV7-8
CASSRGLSGANVLTF,TGTGCCAGCAGCAGAGGACTCTCAGGGGCCAACGTCCTGACTTTC,many,TRBJ2-6,NA,TRBV7-2
CASSLEGQLNTEAFF,TGCGCCAGCAGCTTGGAGGGACAGCTGAACACTGAAGCTTTCTTT,many,TRBJ1-1,TRBD1,TRBV5-1
CASSDARTNNSPLHF,TGCGCCAGCAGTGATGCACGGACCAATAATTCACCCCTCCACTTT,many,TRBJ1-6,NA,TRBV10-2
CASRSNGETQYF,TGTGCCAGCAGATCAAATGGGGAGACCCAGTACTTC,many,TRBJ2-5,NA,TRBV7-8
CASSWQGIPYGGELFF,TGTGCCAGCAGTTGGCAGGGGATCCCCTACGGCGGGGAGCTGTTTTTT,many,TRBJ2-2,NA,TRBV6-5
CASNGGQETQYF,TGTGCCTCCAACGGCGGCCAAGAGACCCAGTACTTC,many,TRBJ2-5,NA,TRBV10-3
CASSHGDRDQETQYF,TGCGCCAGCAGCCACGGGGACCGAGACCAGGAGACCCAGTACTTC,many,TRBJ2-5,NA,TRBV4-3
CSASLGQSQETQYF,TGCAGTGCTAGCTTGGGACAGAGTCAAGAGACCCAGTACTTC,many,TRBJ2-5,TRBD1,TRBV20-1
CASSQDRGNYNEQFF,TGCGCCAGCAGCCAGGACAGGGGAAATTACAATGAGCAGTTCTTC,NA,TRBJ2-1,TRBD1,TRBV4-1
CASSLGGSGGPYNEQFF,TGTGCCAGCAGCTTGGGGGGGTCGGGAGGGCCTTACAATGAGCAGTTCTTC,many,TRBJ2-1,TRBD2,TRBV7-2
CASSQEELVPPYEQYF,TGCGCCAGCAGCCAAGAGGAGCTAGTCCCGCCCTACGAGCAGTACTTC,many,TRBJ2-7,NA,TRBV4-1
CAISERNEQFF,TGTGCCATCAGCGAGCGGAATGAGCAGTTCTTC,many,TRBJ2-1,NA,TRBV10-3
CSADEQFFGPGTGQFF,NA,many,TRBJ2-1,NA,TRBV20-1
CATKQGFSNEKLFF,TGTGCCACCAAGCAGGGATTTAGTAATGAAAAACTGTTTTTT,many,TRBJ1-4,NA,TRBV7-2
CSARGAGTRSLHF,TGCAGTGCTAGAGGTGCGGGGACAAGGTCCCTCCACTTT,many,TRBJ1-6,NA,TRBV20-1
CASSFLPRTGNEQFF,TGTGCCAGTAGTTTCCTCCCAAGGACGGGCAATGAGCAGTTCTTC,few,TRBJ2-1,NA,TRBV19
CASSLEAGGTEAFF,TGCGCCAGCAGCTTGGAGGCAGGGGGCACTGAAGCTTTCTTT,many,TRBJ1-1,TRBD1,TRBV5-1
CASSLDQTTSYNEQFF,TGTGCCAGCAGCTTGGATCAGACTACCTCCTACAATGAGCAGTTCTTC,many,TRBJ2-1,NA,TRBV5-6
CASSLSGEQYF,TGTGCCAGCAGCTTGTCTGGCGAGCAGTACTTC,many,TRBJ2-7,NA,TRBV5-6
CSVEGVGSHYGYTF,TGCAGCGTTGAAGGGGTGGGCTCTCACTATGGCTACACCTTC,many,TRBJ1-2,NA,TRBV29-1
CASSQGSGGFVLQETQYF,TGTGCCAGCAGCCAAGGGAGCGGGGGGTTTGTATTACAAGAGACCCAGTACTTC,many,TRBJ2-5,TRBD2,TRBV4-2
CASSQGPPYEQYF,TGTGCCAGCTCACAGGGGCCCCCCTACGAGCAGTACTTC,NA,TRBJ2-7,NA,TRBV18
CASSATGVTGELFF,TGCGCCAGCAGCGCGACCGGGGTCACCGGGGAGCTGTTTTTT,many,TRBJ2-2,NA,TRBV5-1
CASSLTSSPLHF,TGTGCCAGCAGCTTGACCAGTTCACCCCTCCACTTT,many,TRBJ1-6,NA,TRBV5-6
CASSRTGTETQYF,TGTGCCAGCAGCCGAACAGGGACGGAGACCCAGTACTTC,many,TRBJ2-5,NA,TRBV7-2
CASSPRTGGTYEQYF,TGTGCCAGCAGCCCCCGGACAGGCGGGACTTACGAGCAGTACTTC,many,TRBJ2-7,NA,TRBV7-2
CASRADSYSGNTIYF,TGTGCCAGCAGAGCGGACAGTTACTCTGGAAACACCATATATTTT,many,TRBJ1-3,NA,TRBV6-1
CASRLSLGGADEKLFF,TGTGCCAGCAGACTCTCTCTTGGGGGGGCGGATGAAAAACTGTTTTTT,many,TRBJ1-4,NA,TRBV7-2
CASSRGQGTGYTF,TGTGCCAGCAGCCGCGGACAGGGAACGGGCTACACCTTC,many,TRBJ1-2,TRBD1,TRBV14
CASSEGAVANQPQHF,TGTGCCAGCTCCGAGGGGGCGGTCGCCAATCAGCCCCAGCATTTT,NA,TRBJ1-5,TRBD1,TRBV18
CGRRGHAPSLVSQPQHF,TGTGGGCGACGGGGACATGCACCATCTCTGGTCTCCCAGCCCCAGCATTTT,many,TRBJ1-5,NA,TRBV10-3